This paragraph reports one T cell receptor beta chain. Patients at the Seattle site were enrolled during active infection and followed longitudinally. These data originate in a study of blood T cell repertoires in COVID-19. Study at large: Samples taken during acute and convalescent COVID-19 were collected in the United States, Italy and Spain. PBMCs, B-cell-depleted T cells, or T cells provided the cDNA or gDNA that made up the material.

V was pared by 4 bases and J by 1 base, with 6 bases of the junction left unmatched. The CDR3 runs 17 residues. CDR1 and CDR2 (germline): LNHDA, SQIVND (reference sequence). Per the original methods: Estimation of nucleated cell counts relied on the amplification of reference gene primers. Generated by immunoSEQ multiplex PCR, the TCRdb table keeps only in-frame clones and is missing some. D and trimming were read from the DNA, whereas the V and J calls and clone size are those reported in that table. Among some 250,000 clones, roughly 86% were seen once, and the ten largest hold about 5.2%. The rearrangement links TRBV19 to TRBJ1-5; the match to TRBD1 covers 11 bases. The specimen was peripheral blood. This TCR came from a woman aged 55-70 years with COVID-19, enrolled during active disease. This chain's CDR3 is CASSTRTGGLSNQPQHF. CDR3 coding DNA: TGTGCCAGTAGTACCCGGACAGGGGGCCTAAGCAATCAGCCCCAGCATTTT.